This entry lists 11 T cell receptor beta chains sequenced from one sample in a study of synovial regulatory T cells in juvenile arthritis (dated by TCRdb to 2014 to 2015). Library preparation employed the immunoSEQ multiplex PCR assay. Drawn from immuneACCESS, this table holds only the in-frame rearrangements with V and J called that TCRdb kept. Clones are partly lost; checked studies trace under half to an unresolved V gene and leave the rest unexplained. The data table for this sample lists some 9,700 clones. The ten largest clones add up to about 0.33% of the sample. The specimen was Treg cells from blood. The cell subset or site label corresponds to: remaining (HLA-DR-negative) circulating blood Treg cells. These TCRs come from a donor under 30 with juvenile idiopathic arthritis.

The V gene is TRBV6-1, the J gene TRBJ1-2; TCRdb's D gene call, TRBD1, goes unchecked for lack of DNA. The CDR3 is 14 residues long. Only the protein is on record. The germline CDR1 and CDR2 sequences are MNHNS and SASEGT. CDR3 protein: CASSGQGAGYGYTF.

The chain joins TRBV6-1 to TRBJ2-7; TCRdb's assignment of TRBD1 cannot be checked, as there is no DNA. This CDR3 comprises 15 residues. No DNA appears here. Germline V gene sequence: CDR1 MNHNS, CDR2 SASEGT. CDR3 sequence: CASSKRRDRVYEQYF.

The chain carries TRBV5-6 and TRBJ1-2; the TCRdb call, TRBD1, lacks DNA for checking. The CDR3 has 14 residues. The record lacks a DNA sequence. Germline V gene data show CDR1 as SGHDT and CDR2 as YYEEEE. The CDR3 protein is CASSLGTGMYGYTF.

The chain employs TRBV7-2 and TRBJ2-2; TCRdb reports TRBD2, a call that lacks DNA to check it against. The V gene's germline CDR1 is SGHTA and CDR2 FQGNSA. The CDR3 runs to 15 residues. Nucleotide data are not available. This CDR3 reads CASSLEPANTGELFF.

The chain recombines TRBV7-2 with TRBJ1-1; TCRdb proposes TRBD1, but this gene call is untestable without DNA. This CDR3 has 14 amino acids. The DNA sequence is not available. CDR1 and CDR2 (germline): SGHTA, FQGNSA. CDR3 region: CASSIQGRGTEAFF.

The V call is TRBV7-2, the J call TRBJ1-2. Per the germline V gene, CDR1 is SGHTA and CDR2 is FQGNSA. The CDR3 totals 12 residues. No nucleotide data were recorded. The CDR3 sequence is CASSSGPFGYTF.

CDR3 region: CASSAAGQDSHEQFF. The chain employs TRBV6-1 and TRBJ2-1; TCRdb names TRBD1, which stays unverified in the absence of DNA. The germline V gene has CDR1 MNHNS and CDR2 SASEGT. CDR3 size: 15 residues. No DNA is listed.

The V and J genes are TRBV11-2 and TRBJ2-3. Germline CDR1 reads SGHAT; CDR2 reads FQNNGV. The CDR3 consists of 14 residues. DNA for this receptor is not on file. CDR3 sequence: CASSRPPTIDTQYF.

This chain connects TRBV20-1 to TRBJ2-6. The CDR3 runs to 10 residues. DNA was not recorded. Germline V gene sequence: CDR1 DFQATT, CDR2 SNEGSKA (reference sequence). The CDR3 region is CSAMANVLTF.

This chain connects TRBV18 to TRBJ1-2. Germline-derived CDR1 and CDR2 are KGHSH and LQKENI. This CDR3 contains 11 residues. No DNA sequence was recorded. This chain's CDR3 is CASSPGSGYTF.

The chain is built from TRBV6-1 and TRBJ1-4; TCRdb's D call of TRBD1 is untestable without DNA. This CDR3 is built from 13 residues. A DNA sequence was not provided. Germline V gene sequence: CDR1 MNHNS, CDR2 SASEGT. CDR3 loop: CASSRLTNEKLFF.